Shown below are 20 T cell receptor beta chains from a single sample sequenced in a study of T cell responses to AZD1222 COVID-19 vaccine. Here immunoSEQ multiplex PCR was the method, and the copy in TCRdb shows in-frame clones only, minus some. This sample yields approximately 75,000 clones, of which 90% are seen a single time; 1.3% to 1.5% belongs to the top ten. Sample: peripheral blood, taken 28 days after the second AZD1222 dose. These receptor sequences come from an adult who received the AZD1222 COVID-19 vaccine.

This chain joins TRBV10-3 and TRBJ1-2; 8 nucleotides line up with TRBD1. V lost 7 bases and J lost 4; bases outside the gene matches: 11. This CDR3 is 15 amino acids long. From germline, CDR1 is ENHRY and CDR2 SYGVKD. The CDR3 DNA reads TGTGCCATCACCGAACCTAGGACAGGGAGCTATGGCTACACCTTC. This gives the protein CAITEPRTGSYGYTF.

V gene TRBV5-1 combines with J gene TRBJ1-1; 10 bases fit TRBD1. Germline loops: CDR1 SGHRS, CDR2 YFSETQ. The CDR3 has 15 residues. Trimming took 6 bases from V and 4 from J; bases not matched to a gene: 9. CDR3 nucleotide sequence: TGCGCCAGCACCGACAGGGGGCGCACGGGCACTGAAGCTTTCTTT. Amino acids: CASTDRGRTGTEAFF.

This chain links TRBV29-1 with TRBJ1-2, with TRBD1 as a possible D gene (5 bases). The CDR3 is 13 residues long. CDR1 is SQVTM and CDR2 is ANQGSEA in the germline V gene. V shed 2 bases and J shed 8 bases, with 15 bases lying between them. CDR3 region: CSVEQDKGVGYTF. CDR3 sequence (DNA): TGCAGCGTTGAACAGGACAAGGGTGTAGGCTACACCTTC.

The V call is TRBV12-3 or TRBV12-4, the J call TRBJ2-7, with no clear D. V shed 3 bases and J shed 6 bases, with 12 bases lying between them. The CDR3 runs 13 residues. This chain's CDR3 is CASSFRTPREQYF. CDR3 in DNA: TGTGCCAGCAGTTTCCGGACCCCTCGCGAGCAGTACTTC.

This clone was recorded a few times. In the same sample, other DNA sequences code for this CDR3. The chain has TRBV5-1 and TRBJ2-7; D is perhaps TRBD1 (5 bases). Germline V gives CDR1 SGHRS, CDR2 YFSETQ. The V end was cut by 0 bases, the J end by 3 bases, with 10 bases between. The CDR3 spans 14 residues. The CDR3 nucleotides are TGCGCCAGCAGCTTGGGATCAGGGCTCTACGAGCAGTACTTC. Protein: CASSLGSGLYEQYF. Full variable domain (remainder filled in from reference TRBV5-1 and TRBJ2-7): KAGVTQTPRYLIKTRGQQVTLSCSPISGHRSVSWYQQTPGQGLQFLFEYFSETQRNKGNFPGRFSGRQFSNSRSEMNVSTLELGDSALYLCASSLGSGLYEQYFGPGTRLTVT.

The chain employs TRBV7-3 and TRBJ2-1; D remains ambiguous. This CDR3 region has 16 residues. Germline V gives CDR1 SGHTA, CDR2 FQGTGA. V was cut by 5 bases and J by 7 bases, with 21 bases left in between. The CDR3 bases are TGTGCCAGCAGCCCCCAAGTGGGGATCCTCGGGAATGAGCAGTTCTTC. Amino acids: CASSPQVGILGNEQFF.

V gene TRBV27 combines with J gene TRBJ2-3; D is perhaps TRBD1 or TRBD2 (5 bases each). The CDR3 runs 14 residues. V was trimmed by 6 bases and J by 9 bases, leaving 19 bases between them. CDR1 is MNHEY, CDR2 SMNVEV, per germline (reference sequence). CDR3 amino acids: CASSRQGRRSTQYF. Written as DNA, the CDR3 is TGTGCCAGCAGCCGCCAGGGACGCCGGTCCACGCAGTATTTT.

This clone came up a few times. CDR3: CASSQAGPYEQYF. The CDR3 DNA is TGTGCCAGCAGCCAAGCGGGACCCTACGAGCAGTACTTC. The chain uses TRBV3-1 (or the pseudogene TRBV3-2) and TRBJ2-7, with D perhaps matching TRBD1 or TRBD2 (5 bases each). Germline lookup yields CDR1 LGHDT and CDR2 YNNKEL (reference sequence). CDR3 length: 13 amino acids. V gave up 1 base and J gave up 2 bases, with 6 bases separating them.

The rearrangement links TRBV7-2 to TRBJ1-2, with 9 bases that match TRBD1. Germline CDR1 SGHTA, CDR2 FQGNSA. V shed 3 bases and J 7 bases; nucleotides not matched to a gene: 6. CDR3 size: 14 residues. The CDR3 sequence is CASSFRTGDGGYTF. For the CDR3, the DNA is TGTGCCAGCAGCTTCAGGACAGGGGACGGTGGCTACACCTTC.

V and J are TRBV6-5 and TRBJ1-5, with 7 bases identical to TRBD1. This CDR3 contains 15 residues. J gave up 4 bases and V 2 bases, and 5 bases lay outside the gene matches. Looked up from germline, CDR1 is MNHEY and CDR2 is SVGAGI. The CDR3 DNA follows: TGTGCCAGCAGTTACGGGACAGACCCGAATCAGCCCCAGCATTTT. Translating it yields CASSYGTDPNQPQHF.

This rearrangement joins TRBV6-5 to TRBJ1-5; 7 nucleotides line up with TRBD1. V was pared by 5 bases and J by 4 bases, with 8 bases of the junction left unmatched. Per germline, CDR1 MNHEY and CDR2 SVGAGI. The CDR3 sequence is 15 residues long. The CDR3 nucleotides are TGTGCCAGCAGTCTGACGGCAGGGGGAAATCAGCCCCAGCATTTT. This gives the protein CASSLTAGGNQPQHF.

This chain uses TRBV5-1 with TRBJ2-1, with a weak D call TRBD1 (6 bases). CDR1 is SGHRS, CDR2 YFSETQ, per germline. Trimming cost V 0 bases and J 5 bases, with 9 bases left between them. This CDR3 region has 14 residues. The CDR3: CASSLDRAHNEQFF. The CDR3 DNA follows: TGCGCCAGCAGCTTGGACAGGGCCCACAATGAGCAGTTCTTC.

This clone occurred a few times. CDR3 DNA sequence: TGTGCCACCAGTGAGGGGCCCGGACAGCTCTATGGCTACACCTTC. Protein sequence: CATSEGPGQLYGYTF. V gene TRBV24-1 combines with J gene TRBJ1-2; a weak D match, TRBD1 (6 bases). CDR1 is KGHDR, CDR2 SFDVKD, per germline. The germline V and J ends were trimmed by 4 bases and 4 bases, with 15 bases remaining between them. The CDR3 spans 15 residues.

The V call is TRBV6-5, the J call TRBJ2-5; 7 bases map to TRBD1. Germline V gene sequence: CDR1 MNHEY, CDR2 SVGAGI. Trimming took 7 bases from V and 7 from J; bases not matched to a gene: 12. The length of the CDR3 is 14 residues. The CDR3 loop is CASIPIQGRRTQYF. The CDR3 DNA reads TGTGCCAGCATCCCAATACAGGGGCGGCGGACCCAGTACTTC.

V usage is TRBV30 and J usage is TRBJ1-4; weak D call: TRBD1 (5 bases). Germline-derived CDR1 and CDR2 are GTSNPN and SVGIG (reference sequence). The CDR3 loop spans 13 amino acids. V lost 5 bases to trimming and J lost 7 bases, with 14 bases between them. The CDR3 bases are TGTGCCTGGGCGACCGGGACGCTTGAAAAACTGTTTTTT. Its translation is CAWATGTLEKLFF.

V is TRBV7-2 and J is TRBJ2-3; 9 positions agree with TRBD1. There are 16 residues in the CDR3. CDR1 and CDR2 (germline): SGHTA, FQGNSA. V was clipped by 5 bases and J by 4 bases; unmatched bases: 10. CDR3 residues: CASSLRDRVLADTQYF. The CDR3 DNA follows: TGTGCCAGCAGCCTCCGGGACAGGGTCTTAGCAGATACGCAGTATTTT.

The chain links TRBV3-1 (or the pseudogene TRBV3-2) to TRBJ1-4; 9 bases map to TRBD1. This CDR3 contains 14 residues. Germline V gives CDR1 LGHDT, CDR2 YNNKEL (reference sequence). Losses at the gene ends were 5 bases for V and 7 bases for J; bases not matched to a gene: 5. DNA for the CDR3: TGTGCCAGCAGCACCGGGACAGGGTTTGAAAAACTGTTTTTT. Translating it yields CASSTGTGFEKLFF.

The rearrangement uses TRBV7-8 and TRBJ2-1; 9 bases agree with TRBD2. The germline V gene encodes CDR1 SGHVS and CDR2 FQNEAQ. J gave up 0 bases and V 0 bases, and 6 bases lay outside the gene matches. This CDR3 comprises 18 residues. DNA for the CDR3: TGTGCCAGCAGCTTAGCGACCCTAGCGGGAAGCTCCTACAATGAGCAGTTCTTC. Translating gives CASSLATLAGSSYNEQFF. The full variable domain, in which reference TRBV7-8 and TRBJ2-1 provide the parts outside the CDR3, is GAGVSQSPRYKVAKRGQDVALRCDPISGHVSLFWYQQALGQGPEFLTYFQNEAQLDKSGLPSDRFFAERPEGSVSTLKIQRTQQEDSAVYLCASSLATLAGSSYNEQFFGPGTRLTVL.

This clone was seen a few times. The chain combines TRBV9 with TRBJ1-1; D gene unclear. V gave up 5 bases and J gave up 0 bases, with 14 bases separating them. The germline V gene has CDR1 SGDLS and CDR2 YYNGEE. This CDR3 spans 15 amino acids. DNA for the CDR3: TGTGCCAGCAGTGCAGCGGGTCCGATGAACACTGAAGCTTTCTTT. Protein product: CASSAAGPMNTEAFF.

The gene calls are TRBV6-5 and TRBJ2-7, with unresolved D. Deletions cut 8 bases from V and 0 bases from J, with 11 bases between. Looked up from germline, CDR1 is MNHEY and CDR2 is SVGAGI. The CDR3 length is 13 residues. This CDR3 reads CASYTHNSYEQYF. The CDR3 nucleotides read TGTGCCAGCTACACGCACAACTCCTACGAGCAGTACTTC.